Shown below are 10 T cell receptor beta chains from a single sample sequenced in a study of T cells after yellow fever vaccination. MiXCR, run by TCRdb on the 5' RACE reads, gives a single entry per CDR3 protein. The table has nearly 350,000 distinct CDR3 sequences, 8.1% seen once. Sequencing used PBMCs, obtained approximately 40 days after the first yellow fever vaccination. The receptors derive from a man aged 18 to 30 who received the YFV17D yellow fever vaccine.

This clonotype was counted between two and nine times. The V gene is TRBV7-9, the J gene TRBJ1-5, with D uncertain. Germline CDR1 and CDR2: SEHNR and FQNEAQ (reference sequence). There are 12 residues in the CDR3. The V gene lost 2 bases and the J gene lost 9 bases, with 8 bases spanning the gap. Here the CDR3 reads CASSLYLGPQHF. CDR3 DNA: TGTGCCAGCAGCTTATATCTTGGGCCCCAGCATTTT. Full variable domain (outside the CDR3, taken from reference TRBV7-9 and TRBJ1-5): DTGVSQNPRHKITKRGQNVTFRCDPISEHNRLYWYRQTLGQGPEFLTYFQNEAQLEKSRLLSDRFSAERPKGSFSTLEIQRTEQGDSAMYLCASSLYLGPQHFGDGTRLSIL.

The rearrangement uses TRBV7-8 and TRBJ2-3; 10 bases line up with TRBD2. The CDR3 is 16 residues long. J was trimmed by 0 bases and V by 1 base; bases with no gene match: 1. Germline V gene sequence: CDR1 SGHVS, CDR2 FQNEAQ. The CDR3 loop is CASSLVAGGSTDTQYF. CDR3 nucleotides: TGTGCCAGCAGCTTAGTAGCGGGGGGTAGCACAGATACGCAGTATTTT.

The rearrangement uses TRBV18 and TRBJ2-7, with TRBD1 matching over 10 bases. V trimming: 0 bases; J trimming: 2 bases; junction bases outside the gene matches: 1. Per germline, CDR1 KGHSH and CDR2 LQKENI. CDR3 length equals 15 residues. The CDR3: CASSPPGQGPYEQYV. CDR3 coding DNA: TGTGCCAGCTCACCACCGGGACAGGGGCCCTACGAGCAGTACGTC.

Only a few counts were recorded for this clonotype. This chain uses TRBV21-1 with TRBJ2-7; the table names TRBD2, a call not compared with the DNA. TRBV21-1 is classified as a pseudogene. There are 13 residues in the CDR3. CDR3 amino acids: CASSAYEGHEQYF. For the CDR3, the DNA is TGTGCCAGCAGCGCCTATGAGGGCCACGAGCAGTACTTC.

V gene TRBV5-1 combines with J gene TRBJ2-1, with 7 bases identical to TRBD2. The CDR3 sequence is 14 residues long. CDR1 SGHRS and CDR2 YFSETQ come from the germline V gene. J gave up 4 bases and V 4 bases, and 5 bases lay outside the gene matches. This CDR3 reads CASSTGLIYNEQFF. CDR3 nucleotide sequence: TGCGCCAGCAGCACGGGACTAATTTACAATGAGCAGTTCTTC.

The CDR3 here is CASSLVVAGTDFTDTQYF. The CDR3 DNA follows: TGTGCCAGCAGCTTAGTCGTGGCCGGGACAGACTTCACAGATACGCAGTATTTT. This chain connects TRBV7-6 to TRBJ2-3, with 7 bases fitting TRBD1. CDR1 and CDR2 from the germline V gene are SGHVS and FNYEAQ. The V segment lost 1 base and the J segment 2 bases; nucleotides outside the gene matches: 12. This CDR3 comprises 18 residues.

The rearrangement links TRBV5-4 to TRBJ2-7; 8 nucleotides line up with TRBD1. The germline CDR1 and CDR2 sequences are SGHNT and YYREEE (reference sequence). The V gene end was trimmed by 4 bases and the J gene end by 6 bases; junction bases not matched to a gene: 6. CDR3 length: 13 amino acids. CDR3 DNA sequence: TGTGCCAGCAGCGTTGACAGGGGAAGCGAGCAGTACGTC. This encodes CASSVDRGSEQYV.

This clonotype was seen a few times. V gene TRBV4-1 combines with J gene TRBJ2-3; D is perhaps TRBD2 (5 bases). This CDR3 has 15 amino acids. Germline values: CDR1 MGHRA, CDR2 YSYEKL. Trimming took 4 bases from V and 2 from J, leaving 13 bases between them. As DNA, the CDR3 is TGCGCCAGCAGCCTACAAACTAGGTACACAGATACGCAGTATTTT. Amino acid sequence: CASSLQTRYTDTQYF.

This clonotype was detected only a few times. The rearrangement joins TRBV12-5 to TRBJ2-3; D uncertain. Germline V gene lookup returns CDR1 LGHNT and CDR2 FRNRAP. The CDR3 loop spans 13 amino acids. Trimming left V 8 bases short and J 1 base short, with 10 bases between. The CDR3 bases are TGTGCTAGTACTGCGTCAGGCACAGATACGCAGTATTTT. It translates to CASTASGTDTQYF. Looking up the rest from reference TRBV12-5 and TRBJ2-3 gives the full variable domain: DARVTQTPRHKVTEMGQEVTMRCQPILGHNTVFWYRQTMMQGLELLAYFRNRAPLDDSGMPKDRFSAEMPDATLATLKIQPSEPRDSAVYFCASTASGTDTQYFGPGTRLTVL.

V and J are TRBV5-1 and TRBJ1-5; 9 positions match TRBD1. CDR1 and CDR2 (germline): SGHRS, YFSETQ. The J segment lost 4 bases and the V segment lost 5 bases, leaving 4 bases of the junction unmatched. The CDR3 length is 14 residues. The CDR3 DNA follows: TGCGCCAGCAGGCAGACAGGGGGTAATCAGCCCCAGCATTTT. This translates into CASRQTGGNQPQHF.